Described below is a single T cell receptor beta chain sequence and its context. Its antigen is unidentified. Relative to the germline gene, one junction end is altered; a read error may explain this. Treatment described: roughly 10-day PBMC culture with coronavirus spike peptide pools or control peptides (ViraFEST assay). Gathering of the CD4+ T cells, from the unexposed donor, took place before the COVID-19 pandemic (2011-2018). Cell culture was performed with approximately 1.8 million PBMCs per well in the presence of 9 to 10 IU/ml IL-2 and roughly 10 ug/ml peptide pools. An Oncomine TCR Beta short-read assay was used to sequence the DNA from cultured CD4+ T cells. Genomic DNA was isolated from CD4+ T cells that had been cultured. A single record per CDR3 protein comes from TCRdb applying MiXCR to the PCR reads. The sample lists approximately 6,500 distinct CDR3 sequences; about 35% were seen once.

The CDR3 sequence is 15 residues long. Germline CDR1 is MRHNA and CDR2 is SNTAGT. This sample is part of a study of vaccination and CD4 T cells after COVID-19. Study in general: Post-COVID draws came a median roughly 97 days after diagnosis (range 35 to 161).

The receptor's source is a human donor in good health. V usage is TRBV6-4 and J usage is TRBJ2-1, with 13 bases matching TRBD2. Sequencing used CD4+ T cells from blood, cultured in vitro. Here the CDR3 reads CASSDRTSGGNGQFF. CDR3 nucleotides: TGTGCCAGCAGTGACAGGACTAGCGGGGGCAATGGGCAGTTCTTC.